These 17 T cell receptor beta chains were all obtained from the same sample, sequenced in a study of CD8 T cells in ankylosing spondylitis. TCRdb independently ran MiXCR on the 5' RACE reads; one entry per CDR3 protein. The sample has tens of thousands of distinct CDR3 sequences; about 6% are singletons. Sequenced input: synovial fluid, either unsorted or a sorted T cell fraction (not recorded which). These receptor sequences come from a male donor with ankylosing spondylitis.

This clonotype has a handful of counts. The V call is TRBV9, the J call TRBJ2-3; 10 nucleotides align to TRBD2. The V segment lost 0 bases and the J segment 1 base; nucleotides outside the gene matches: 11. CDR1 and CDR2 from the germline V gene are SGDLS and YYNGEE. CDR3 size: 19 residues. The CDR3 DNA reads as TGTGCCAGCAGCGTAGATCTCAGCGGGAGGGTCTCTCGCACAGATACGCAGTATTTT. Protein sequence: CASSVDLSGRVSRTDTQYF.

The V call is TRBV2, the J call TRBJ2-7; perhaps TRBD1 as D (6 bases). The CDR3 is made up of 13 amino acids. V lost 2 bases to trimming and J lost 6 bases, with 11 bases between them. Germline CDR1 and CDR2: SNHLY and FYNNEI. The CDR3 loop reads CASSEFRGSEQYF. For the CDR3, the DNA is TGTGCCAGCAGTGAATTCAGGGGTTCCGAGCAGTACTTC.

This clonotype was counted a few times. V gene TRBV28 combines with J gene TRBJ2-6; D uncertain. Per germline, CDR1 MDHEN and CDR2 SYDVKM. This CDR3 contains 15 residues. Trimming removed 5 bases from V and 2 bases from J, with 10 bases in between. In DNA, the CDR3 is TGTGCCAGCAGTCCATACCAAACTGGGGCCAACGTCCTGACTTTC. Protein: CASSPYQTGANVLTF.

This clonotype has at least ten counts. This rearrangement joins TRBV7-2 to TRBJ2-5; possibly TRBD1 for D (6 bases). The CDR3 is 15 amino acids. Germline values: CDR1 SGHTA, CDR2 FQGNSA. V was trimmed by 2 bases and J by 5 bases, leaving 15 bases between them. CDR3 coding DNA: TGTGCCAGCAGCTTACCCATAGGGGGACGGGAGACCCAGTACTTC. The encoded protein is CASSLPIGGRETQYF.

About this clonotype: This may stem from a read error, because a much larger clone lies one nucleotide away. The final CDR3 position lacks the conserved phenylalanine or tryptophan, pointing to a likely read error. The V call is TRBV28, the J call TRBJ1-5, with 7 bases identical to TRBD1. Germline V gene lookup returns CDR1 MDHEN and CDR2 SYDVKM. CDR3 length equals 15 residues. V lost 6 bases and J lost 6; bases outside the gene matches: 11. CDR3 sequence: CASRDRGQPVQPQHL. The DNA for the CDR3 is TGTGCCAGCAGGGATCGGGGACAGCCCGTTCAGCCCCAGCATTTG.

Ten or more counts support this clonotype. The chain joins TRBV12-3 or TRBV12-4 to TRBJ2-3, with 12 bases identical to TRBD2. The length of the CDR3 is 17 residues. V dropped 4 bases and J dropped 6; count of bases not matched to a gene: 11. CDR3 region: CASSSTGLAGRVDTQYF. Written as DNA, the CDR3 is TGTGCCAGCAGTTCCACCGGACTAGCGGGAAGGGTGGATACGCAGTATTTT.

This clonotype was observed many times. J is TRBJ1-3 and V is TRBV28; 7 bases are shared with TRBD1. The CDR3 has 16 residues. Germline CDR1 and CDR2: MDHEN and SYDVKM. V shed 4 bases, J shed 3 bases, and the junction held 9 bases outside the gene matches. CDR3 region: CASSSQTGRGGNTIYF. The DNA for the CDR3 is TGTGCCAGCAGTTCTCAGACAGGGAGAGGTGGAAACACCATATATTTT.

This clonotype was picked up many times. V and J are TRBV11-2 and TRBJ1-2; a possible D gene is TRBD1 (6 bases). V was shortened by 5 bases and J by 4 bases, with 26 bases between the two germline ends. Germline lookup yields CDR1 SGHAT and CDR2 FQNNGV. This CDR3 is 18 amino acids long. The CDR3 protein is CASSPELDGDNLAYGYTF. CDR3 nucleotide sequence: TGTGCCAGCAGCCCCGAGTTAGATGGGGACAATTTGGCCTATGGCTACACCTTC. The entire variable domain, with the rest obtained from reference TRBV11-2 and TRBJ1-2, is as follows: EAGVAQSPRYKIIEKRQSVAFWCNPISGHATLYWYQQILGQGPKLLIQFQNNGVVDDSQLPKDRFSAERLKGVDSTLKIQPAKLEDSAVYLCASSPELDGDNLAYGYTFGSGTRLTVV.

This clonotype was seen a few times. The V call is TRBV29-1, the J call TRBJ1-4, with D possibly being TRBD1 (6 bases). Germline CDR1 SQVTM, CDR2 ANQGSEA. The CDR3 runs 13 residues. V lost 1 base and J 11 bases, leaving 14 bases between the germline ends. The CDR3 sequence is CSVEVPDSFKLFF. The CDR3 DNA is TGCAGCGTTGAAGTTCCGGACAGTTTCAAACTGTTTTTT.

As to this clonotype: A single base separates this from a much larger clone, so it may be a read error. This rearrangement joins TRBV27 to TRBJ2-1; D ambiguous. Germline V lookup: CDR1 MNHEY, CDR2 SMNVEV (reference sequence). The CDR3 is made up of 14 amino acids. The CDR3 loop is CASSSTPGYKEQFF. The CDR3 DNA is TGTGCCAGCAGTTCTACCCCCGGATACAAAGAGCAGTTCTTC.

CDR3 coding DNA: TGTGCCAGCAGCTGGGGACTAGCGGCCAACACCGGGGAGCTGTTTTTT. Encoded protein: CASSWGLAANTGELFF. This chain links TRBV2 with TRBJ2-2; 11 bases are shared with TRBD2. V lost 6 bases and J lost 2; bases outside the gene matches: 5. Per the germline V gene, CDR1 is SNHLY and CDR2 is FYNNEI. There are 16 residues in the CDR3.

This clonotype was detected only a few times. The chain uses TRBV19 and TRBJ1-6; D is perhaps TRBD1 (6 bases). Germline values: CDR1 LNHDA, CDR2 SQIVND (reference sequence). The CDR3 runs 16 residues. Trimming removed 7 bases at V and 7 bases at J, with 20 bases between. The CDR3 DNA is TGTGCCAGTAAGGTCTTGGACAGACAAAGGAATTCACCCCTCCACTTT. Translating it yields CASKVLDRQRNSPLHF.

The chain has TRBV29-1 and TRBJ1-5; possible D gene TRBD1, 6 bases. V dropped 7 bases and J dropped 6 bases, with 13 bases sitting between them. Per the germline V gene, CDR1 is SQVTM and CDR2 is ANQGSEA. The CDR3 covers 12 residues. Here the CDR3 DNA reads TGCAGCGCTTCAGGGGAAGGTCAGCCCCAGCATTTT. The encoded protein is CSASGEGQPQHF.

This clonotype was seen repeatedly, ten times or more. This chain links TRBV20-1 with TRBJ2-7; perhaps TRBD2 as D (6 bases). Between the trimmed V and J ends, which lost 2 bases and 2 bases, there was a span of 13 bases. CDR3 length: 14 residues. The germline V gene encodes CDR1 DFQATT and CDR2 SNEGSKA (reference sequence). The CDR3 spells CSARSRDWTYEQYF. In DNA, the CDR3 is TGCAGTGCTAGATCCCGGGACTGGACCTACGAGCAGTACTTC.

There are many counts of this clonotype. This chain connects TRBV10-3 to TRBJ1-5; D gene ambiguous. Per germline, CDR1 ENHRY and CDR2 SYGVKD. This CDR3 region has 13 residues. The V end was cut by 0 bases, the J end by 7 bases, with 7 bases between. This chain's CDR3 is CAISESNDQPQHF. The CDR3 nucleotides are TGTGCCATCAGTGAGTCTAATGACCAGCCCCAGCATTTT.

In DNA form, the CDR3 reads TGTGCCAGCAGCTCCGGGGGCAATAACTATGGCTACACCTTC. It translates to CASSSGGNNYGYTF. This chain joins TRBV2 and TRBJ1-2, with D maybe TRBD1 (6 bases). The CDR3 contains 14 residues. Germline loops: CDR1 SNHLY, CDR2 FYNNEI. The ends were cut back, 6 bases at V and 1 base at J, with 12 bases in the middle.

By share of the sample, this clonotype is medium-sized. The chain has TRBV20-1 and TRBJ2-1; TRBD2 agrees at 8 bases. Germline lookup yields CDR1 DFQATT and CDR2 SNEGSKA (reference sequence). This CDR3 region has 14 residues. V lost 6 bases and J lost 1; bases outside the gene matches: 5. As DNA, the CDR3 is TGCAGTGCGGAACTAGCGGCATCCTACAATGAGCAGTTCTTC. This sequence encodes CSAELAASYNEQFF.